This T cell receptor (beta chain) was obtained from a study of identical twins. A single record per CDR3 protein comes from TCRdb applying MiXCR to the 5' RACE reads. This sample has about 470,000 distinct CDR3 sequences; 20% to 25% occur once, and the top ten carry 2.9%. The CDR3 is 12 residues long. Germline lookup yields CDR1 SNHLY and CDR2 FYNNEI. The ends were cut back, 7 bases at V and 1 base at J, with 8 bases in the middle. The sample was also reused in another study, on T cells expressing NK-cell markers.

The receptor was derived from a young woman in good health. J is TRBJ2-7 and V is TRBV2; D is ambiguous. Material for sequencing was CD4+ T cells sorted from blood. CDR3 amino acids: CASNEDSYEQYF. CDR3 DNA: TGTGCCAGCAATGAGGATTCCTACGAGCAGTACTTC.